This TCR beta chain came from a study of cytomegalovirus exposure and HLA in healthy donors. Regarding the study as a whole: 15,000 to 20,000 TCR beta sequences were associated with HLA alleles at 0.05 false discovery rate in a later analysis.

Turning to this clone: Its antigen is unknown.

Primers: 60 Vbeta forward and 13 Jbeta reverse. TCRdb's table, derived via immunoSEQ multiplex PCR, lists solely in-frame clones and lacks some. The data contain approximately 210,000 clones, 60% to 80% of them singletons. Germline values: CDR1 MNHEY, CDR2 SVGAGI. The CDR3 is made up of 13 amino acids. V gave up 5 bases and J gave up 6 bases; unmatched junction bases: 4. The V call is TRBV6-5, the J call TRBJ2-1; 7 bases are a match to TRBD1. The sample was PBMCs. The receptor was isolated from a male donor in good health and CMV-seronegative. DNA for the CDR3: TGTGCCAGCAGTCCAGGACAGGCCAATGAGCAGTTCTTC. Encoded protein: CASSPGQANEQFF.